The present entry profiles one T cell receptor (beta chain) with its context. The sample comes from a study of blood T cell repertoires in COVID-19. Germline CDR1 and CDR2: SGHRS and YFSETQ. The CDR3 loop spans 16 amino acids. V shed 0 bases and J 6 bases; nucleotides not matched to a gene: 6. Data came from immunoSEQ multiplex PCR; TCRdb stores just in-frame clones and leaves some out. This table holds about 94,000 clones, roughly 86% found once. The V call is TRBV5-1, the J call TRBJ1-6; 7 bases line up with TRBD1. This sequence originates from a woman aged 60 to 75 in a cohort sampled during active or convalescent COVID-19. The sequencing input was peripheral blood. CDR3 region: CASSLGRQGGNSPLHF. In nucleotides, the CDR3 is TGCGCCAGCAGCTTGGGCCGACAGGGCGGTAATTCACCCCTCCACTTT.